This note documents a single T cell receptor beta chain sequence. The antigen remains unidentified. The second PCR ran roughly 6 to 12 cycles with a sample-barcoded 5' primer and J-beta primers. A tag from a template-switch adaptor with 12 random nucleotides marked each cDNA molecule. Paired-end reads containing CDR3 totaled no fewer than 2.5 million for each sample. TCRdb re-derived calls from the 5' RACE reads in MiXCR, one entry per CDR3 protein. The sample records roughly 1.4 million distinct CDR3 sequences, 59% being singletons. This CDR3 spans 18 amino acids. After removal of 3 bases from V and 4 bases from J, the junction contained 9 bases not matched to a gene. This record belongs to a study of blood T cells in healthy people across ages. General study results and limits: Naive CD4+ cell counts and diversity both ran higher in long-lived than in aged donors. It was not possible, with unsorted PBMCs, to conclusively compare naive and antigen-experienced cells.

This sequence originates from a man between 18 and 29 years old in good health. Sequencing input: blood. The chain joins TRBV12-3 or TRBV12-4 to TRBJ2-1; 13 positions match TRBD2. CDR3 coding DNA: TGTGCCAGCAGTTTCCCTAAGACTAGCGGGAGGCTTTACAATGAGCAGTTCTTC. This sequence encodes CASSFPKTSGRLYNEQFF.